This TCR beta chain was identified in a study of T cells after yellow fever vaccination. Whole-study findings and limits: Abundant contaminating clonotypes from the bulk population could appear in FACS-sorted repertoires. In post-booster samples, most primary-vaccination clones reappeared (around 95% CD4, around 87% CD8). Although the secondary response was weaker, it peaked faster, at day 5 versus 15.

With regard to this clonotype: Its antigen remains unidentified.

V lost 1 base and J lost 0; bases outside the gene matches: 3. CDR1 is DFQATT and CDR2 is SNEGSKA in the germline V gene (reference sequence). The CDR3 sequence is 15 residues long. Conversion of TCR transcripts into cDNA relied on 5'RACE template switching, which added a universal primer site and UMIs. TCRdb reanalysed the 5' RACE reads using MiXCR and keeps one entry per CDR3 protein. This table holds about 580,000 distinct CDR3 sequences, roughly a sixth found once. Source: PBMCs, taken roughly 5 days after the first yellow fever vaccination. This chain joins TRBV20-1 and TRBJ2-1; the match to TRBD1 covers 7 bases. The sequence derives from a man in his late teens or twenties who received the YFV17D yellow fever vaccine. In DNA form, the CDR3 reads TGCAGTGCTAGAGCGACAGGGCTCTCCTACAATGAGCAGTTCTTC. Residues: CSARATGLSYNEQFF.